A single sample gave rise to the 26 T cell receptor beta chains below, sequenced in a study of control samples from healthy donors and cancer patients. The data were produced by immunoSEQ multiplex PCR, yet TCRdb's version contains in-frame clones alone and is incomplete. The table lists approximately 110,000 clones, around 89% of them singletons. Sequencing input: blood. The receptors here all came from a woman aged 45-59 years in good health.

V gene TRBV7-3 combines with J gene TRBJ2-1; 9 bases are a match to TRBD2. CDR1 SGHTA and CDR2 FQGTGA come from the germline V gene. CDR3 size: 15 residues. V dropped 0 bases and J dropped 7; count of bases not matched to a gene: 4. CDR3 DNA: TGTGCCAGCAGCTTAACAGCGGGAGGTGTGAATGAGCAGTTCTTC. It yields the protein CASSLTAGGVNEQFF.

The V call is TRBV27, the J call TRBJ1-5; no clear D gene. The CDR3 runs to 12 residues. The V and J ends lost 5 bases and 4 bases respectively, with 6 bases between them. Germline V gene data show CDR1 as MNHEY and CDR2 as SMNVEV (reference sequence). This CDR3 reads CASSDGNQPQHF. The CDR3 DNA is TGTGCCAGCAGTGACGGGAATCAGCCCCAGCATTTT.

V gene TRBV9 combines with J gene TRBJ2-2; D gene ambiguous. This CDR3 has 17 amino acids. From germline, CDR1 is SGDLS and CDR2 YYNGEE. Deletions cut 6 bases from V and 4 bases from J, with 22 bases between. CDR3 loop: CASTRTASGPSTGELFF. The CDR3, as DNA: TGTGCCAGCACCCGCACCGCTTCCGGCCCTAGCACCGGGGAGCTGTTTTTT.

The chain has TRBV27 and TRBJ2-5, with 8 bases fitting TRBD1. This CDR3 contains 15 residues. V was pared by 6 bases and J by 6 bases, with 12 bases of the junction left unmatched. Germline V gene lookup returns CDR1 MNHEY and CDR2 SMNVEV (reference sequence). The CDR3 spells CASRPSGTGRQTQYF. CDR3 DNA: TGTGCCAGCAGACCCTCCGGGACAGGTCGGCAGACCCAGTACTTC.

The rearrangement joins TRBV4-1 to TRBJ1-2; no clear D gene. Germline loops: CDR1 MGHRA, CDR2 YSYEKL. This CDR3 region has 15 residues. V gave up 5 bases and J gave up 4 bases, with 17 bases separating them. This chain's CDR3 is CASSVGGSQPYGYTF. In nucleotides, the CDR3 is TGCGCCAGCAGCGTTGGAGGCAGCCAACCCTATGGCTACACCTTC.

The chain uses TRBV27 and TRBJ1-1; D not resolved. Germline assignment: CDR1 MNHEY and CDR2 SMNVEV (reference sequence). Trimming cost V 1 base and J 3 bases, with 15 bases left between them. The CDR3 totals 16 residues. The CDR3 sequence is CASSLLSGLWDTEAFF. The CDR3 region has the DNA TGTGCCAGCAGTTTATTGTCAGGCCTCTGGGACACTGAAGCTTTCTTT.

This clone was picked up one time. This CDR3 is CASSVRGSWRNEQFF. CDR3 nucleotide sequence: TGTGCCAGCAGCGTAAGGGGGTCATGGCGTAATGAGCAGTTCTTC. The chain couples TRBV9 to TRBJ2-1; possible D gene TRBD1, 6 bases. Germline CDR1 and CDR2: SGDLS and YYNGEE. This CDR3 has 15 amino acids. V lost 1 base, J lost 7 bases, and 15 bases lay in between.

CDR3 sequence (DNA): TGTGCCAGCAGTTACGGCGGGCTGAGCTCTGGAAACACCATATATTTT. The encoded protein is CASSYGGLSSGNTIYF. The chain employs TRBV6-5 and TRBJ1-3, with D hard to call. This CDR3 contains 16 residues. Germline CDR1 MNHEY, CDR2 SVGAGI. V was cut by 2 bases and J by 0 bases, with 11 bases left in between.

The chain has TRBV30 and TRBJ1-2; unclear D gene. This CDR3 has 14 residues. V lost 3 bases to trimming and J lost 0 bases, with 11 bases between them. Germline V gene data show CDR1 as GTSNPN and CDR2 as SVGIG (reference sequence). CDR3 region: CAWRSRGSNYGYTF. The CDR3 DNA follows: TGTGCCTGGAGGTCGCGGGGATCTAACTATGGCTACACCTTC.

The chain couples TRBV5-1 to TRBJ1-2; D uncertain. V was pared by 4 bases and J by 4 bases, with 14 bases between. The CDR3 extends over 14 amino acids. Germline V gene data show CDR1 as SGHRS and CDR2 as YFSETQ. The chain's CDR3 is CASSISPRTYGYTF. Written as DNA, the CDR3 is TGCGCCAGCAGCATTAGCCCCCGAACCTATGGCTACACCTTC. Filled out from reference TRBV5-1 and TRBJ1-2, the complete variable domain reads KAGVTQTPRYLIKTRGQQVTLSCSPISGHRSVSWYQQTPGQGLQFLFEYFSETQRNKGNFPGRFSGRQFSNSRSEMNVSTLELGDSALYLCASSISPRTYGYTFGSGTRLTVV.

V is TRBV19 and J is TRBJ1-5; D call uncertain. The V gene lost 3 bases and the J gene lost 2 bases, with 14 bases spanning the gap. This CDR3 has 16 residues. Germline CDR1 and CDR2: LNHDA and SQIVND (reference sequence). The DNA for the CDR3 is TGTGCCAGTAGTATGAATCGGGCACGCGGCAATCAGCCCCAGCATTTT. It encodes CASSMNRARGNQPQHF.

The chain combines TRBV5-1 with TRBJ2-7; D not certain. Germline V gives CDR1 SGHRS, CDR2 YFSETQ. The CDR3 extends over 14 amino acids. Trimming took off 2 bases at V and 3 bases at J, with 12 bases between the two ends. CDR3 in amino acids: CASSLMGIRYEQYF. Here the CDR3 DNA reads TGCGCCAGCAGCTTAATGGGGATACGCTACGAGCAGTACTTC.

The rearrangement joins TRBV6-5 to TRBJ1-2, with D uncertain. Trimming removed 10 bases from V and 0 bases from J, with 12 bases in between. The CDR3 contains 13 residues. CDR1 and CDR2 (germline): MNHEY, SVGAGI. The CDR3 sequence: CAIRRAANYGYTF. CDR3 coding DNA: TGTGCCATCCGGAGGGCAGCTAACTATGGCTACACCTTC.

The CDR3 protein is CASRSQGRTDTQYF. CDR3 coding DNA: TGTGCCAGCAGAAGCCAGGGTAGGACAGATACGCAGTATTTT. This sequence joins TRBV6-5 and TRBJ2-3; perhaps TRBD1 as D (5 bases). Germline V lookup: CDR1 MNHEY, CDR2 SVGAGI. The V end was cut by 6 bases, the J end by 3 bases, with 13 bases between. CDR3 length: 14 amino acids.

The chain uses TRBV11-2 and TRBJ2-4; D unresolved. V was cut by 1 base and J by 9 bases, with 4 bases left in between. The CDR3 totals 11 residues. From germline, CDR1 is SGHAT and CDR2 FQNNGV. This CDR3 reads CASSLVAIQYF. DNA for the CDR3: TGTGCCAGCAGCTTAGTGGCCATTCAGTACTTC.

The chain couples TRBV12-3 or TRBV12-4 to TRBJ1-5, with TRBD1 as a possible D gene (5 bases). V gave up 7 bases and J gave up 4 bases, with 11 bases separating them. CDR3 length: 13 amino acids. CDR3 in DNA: TGTGCCAGCACCCTGAGGGGAAATCAGCCCCAGCATTTT. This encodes CASTLRGNQPQHF.

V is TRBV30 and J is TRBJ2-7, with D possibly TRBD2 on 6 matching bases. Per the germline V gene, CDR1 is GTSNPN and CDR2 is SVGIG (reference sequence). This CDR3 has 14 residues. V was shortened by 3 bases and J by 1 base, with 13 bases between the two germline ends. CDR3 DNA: TGTGCCTGGAGCACGGACTATTCTTCCTACGAGCAGTACTTC. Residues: CAWSTDYSSYEQYF.

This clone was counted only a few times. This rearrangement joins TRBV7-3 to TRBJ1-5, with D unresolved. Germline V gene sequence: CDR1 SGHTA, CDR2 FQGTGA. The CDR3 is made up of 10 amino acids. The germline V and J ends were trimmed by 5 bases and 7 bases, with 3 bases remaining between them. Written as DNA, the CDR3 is TGTGCCAGCAGCCGACAGCCCCAGCATTTT. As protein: CASSRQPQHF.

CDR3 DNA: TGCGCCAGCAGCCAACAGGGGACGAATGGCTACACCTTC. This translates into CASSQQGTNGYTF. This sequence joins TRBV4-1 and TRBJ1-2; tentatively, D is TRBD1 (6 bases). Germline-derived CDR1 and CDR2 are MGHRA and YSYEKL. The CDR3 loop spans 13 amino acids. The V end lost 2 bases, the J end lost 6 bases, and 10 bases lay between the germline ends.

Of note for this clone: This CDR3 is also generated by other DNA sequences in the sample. CDR3 sequence: CASSFQETQYF. In DNA, the CDR3 is TGCGCCAGCAGCTTCCAAGAGACCCAGTACTTC. V usage is TRBV5-1 and J usage is TRBJ2-5; no definite D call. V was clipped by 2 bases and J by 1 base, with 0 bases between them. Germline V gene data show CDR1 as SGHRS and CDR2 as YFSETQ. This CDR3 is 11 amino acids long.

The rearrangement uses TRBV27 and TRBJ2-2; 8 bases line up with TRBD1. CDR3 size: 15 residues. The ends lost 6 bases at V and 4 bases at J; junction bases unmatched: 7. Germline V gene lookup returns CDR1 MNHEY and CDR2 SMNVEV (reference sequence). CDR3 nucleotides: TGTGCCAGCAGAGGACAGGGCAGGGGCACCGGGGAGCTGTTTTTT. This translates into CASRGQGRGTGELFF.

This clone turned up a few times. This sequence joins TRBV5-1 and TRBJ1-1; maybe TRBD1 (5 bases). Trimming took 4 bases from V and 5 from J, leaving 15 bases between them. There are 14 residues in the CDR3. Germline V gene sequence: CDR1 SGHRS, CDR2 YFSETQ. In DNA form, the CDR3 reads TGCGCCAGCAGCCTAATCGGGGCCACTACTGAAGCTTTCTTT. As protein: CASSLIGATTEAFF.

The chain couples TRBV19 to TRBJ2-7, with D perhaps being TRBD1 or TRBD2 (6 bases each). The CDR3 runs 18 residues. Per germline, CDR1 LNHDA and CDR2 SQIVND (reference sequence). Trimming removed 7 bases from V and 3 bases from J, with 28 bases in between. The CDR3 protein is CASTIKDGGPNLVYEQYF. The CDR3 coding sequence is TGTGCCAGTACCATTAAGGATGGGGGGCCTAATCTCGTCTACGAGCAGTACTTC.

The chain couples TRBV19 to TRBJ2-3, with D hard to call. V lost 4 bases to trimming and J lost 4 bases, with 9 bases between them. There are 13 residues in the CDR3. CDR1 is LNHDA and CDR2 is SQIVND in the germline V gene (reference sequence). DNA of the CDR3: TGTGCCAGTAGTACCCCAAACGCAGATACGCAGTATTTT. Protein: CASSTPNADTQYF.

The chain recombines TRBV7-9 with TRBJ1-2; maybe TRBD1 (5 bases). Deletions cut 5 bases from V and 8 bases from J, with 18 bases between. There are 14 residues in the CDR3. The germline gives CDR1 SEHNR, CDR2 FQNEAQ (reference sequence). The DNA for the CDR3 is TGTGCCAGCAGCCCAGACCTAGGGACGAGAGGCTACACCTTC. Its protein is CASSPDLGTRGYTF.

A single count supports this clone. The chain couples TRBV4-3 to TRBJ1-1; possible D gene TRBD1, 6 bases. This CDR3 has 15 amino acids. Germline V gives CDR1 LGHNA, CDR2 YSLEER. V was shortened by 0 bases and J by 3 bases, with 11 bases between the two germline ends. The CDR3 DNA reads TGCGCCAGCAGCCAAGAAATAGGGGGATACACTGAAGCTTTCTTT. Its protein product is CASSQEIGGYTEAFF.